This record looks at one T cell receptor beta chain sequence and its context. Antigen specificity is unknown. Germline V lookup: CDR1 MNHEY, CDR2 SVGEGT. The CDR3 is 16 residues long. This sample was included in a study of CXCR3-negative and CXCR3-positive naive CD8 T cells. Findings of the study overall: Comparison of naive cells showed more hydrophobic TRB CDR3s in CXCR3-positive than in CXCR3-negative naive cells. TRB CDR3 properties served as the basis for inferring TCR strength, and surface CD5 was comparable between naive subsets.

Libraries were UMI-labeled 5' RACE TRB cDNA. With the 5' RACE reads reprocessed, TCRdb shows one record per CDR3 protein and no DNA. This table lists tens of thousands of distinct CDR3 sequences. The chain has TRBV6-2 or TRBV6-3 and TRBJ1-5. The TCR comes from a human donor in good health. Some clones in this sample may be carry-over from other donors' samples. Sequenced: naive CXCR3- CD8+ T cells from blood. Sample subset: CD45RO-CCR7+CD27+CD95- naive CD8+ T cells lacking CXCR3 (TNR3-). CDR3 protein: CASSYFYVNSNQPQHF.